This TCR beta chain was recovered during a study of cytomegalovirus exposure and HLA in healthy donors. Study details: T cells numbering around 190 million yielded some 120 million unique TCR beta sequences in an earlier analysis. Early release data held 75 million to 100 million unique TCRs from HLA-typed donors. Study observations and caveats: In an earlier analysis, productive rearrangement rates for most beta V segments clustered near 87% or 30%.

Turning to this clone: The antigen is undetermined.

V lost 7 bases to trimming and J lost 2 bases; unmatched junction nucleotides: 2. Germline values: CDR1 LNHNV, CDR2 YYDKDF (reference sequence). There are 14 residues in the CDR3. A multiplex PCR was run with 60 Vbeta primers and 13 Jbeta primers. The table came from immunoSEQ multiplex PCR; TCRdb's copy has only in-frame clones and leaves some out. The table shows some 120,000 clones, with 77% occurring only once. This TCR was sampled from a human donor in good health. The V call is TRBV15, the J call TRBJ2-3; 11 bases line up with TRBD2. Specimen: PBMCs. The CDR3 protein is CATNSGRDTDTQYF. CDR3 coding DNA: TGTGCCACCAATAGCGGGAGGGACACAGATACGCAGTATTTT.